What follows is one T cell receptor (beta chain) and its context. The sample comes from a study of technical replicates of blood from several donors. V lost 4 bases and J lost 5, with 17 bases in between. The CDR3 is 15 amino acids. Germline V gene lookup returns CDR1 SGDLS and CDR2 YYNGEE. Using immunoSEQ multiplex PCR, the repertoire was profiled, and TCRdb retains in-frame clones only, with some absent. This table has tens of thousands of clones, 80% to 95% appearing once. The source is a human donor in good health. Sequencing was performed on T cells isolated from PBMCs. The chain links TRBV9 to TRBJ2-3; tentative D call: TRBD2 (5 bases). CDR3 protein: CASSLELGSIDTQYF. The CDR3 region has the DNA TGTGCCAGCAGCTTAGAATTGGGGAGTATAGATACGCAGTATTTT.